The 17 T cell receptor beta chains presented below share a single source sample, sequenced in a study of blood T cells in healthy people across ages. A second PCR, run for about 7 to 11 cycles, used a sample-barcoded 5' primer plus a J-beta primer mix. MiXCR was run by TCRdb on the 5' RACE reads, yielding one entry per CDR3 protein. The data contain approximately 800,000 distinct CDR3 sequences, about 53% of them seen just once; the ten biggest clones take up approximately 40%. The specimen was blood. These receptors came from a man older than 75 in good health.

The rearrangement links TRBV5-1 to TRBJ2-3; TRBD1 aligns across 10 bases. The germline CDR1 and CDR2 sequences are SGHRS and YFSETQ. The CDR3 loop spans 18 amino acids. The trim removed 4 bases at V and 1 base at J, leaving 12 bases unmatched. CDR3 protein: CASSPLSSGTGGTDTQYF. CDR3 coding DNA: TGCGCCAGCAGCCCATTGTCCTCCGGGACAGGGGGCACAGATACGCAGTATTTT.

This clonotype has more than one count but fewer than ten. V is TRBV29-1 and J is TRBJ2-1; 8 positions match TRBD2. The CDR3 contains 13 residues. The V segment lost 3 bases and the J segment 5 bases; nucleotides outside the gene matches: 3. In germline, CDR1 is SQVTM, CDR2 ANQGSEA. This CDR3 reads CSVDSGSDNEQFF. The CDR3 DNA sequence: TGCAGCGTTGACAGCGGGAGTGACAATGAGCAGTTCTTC.

In its sample, this clonotype was seen a few times. The chain carries TRBV2 and TRBJ2-7; no definite D call. CDR3 length: 18 residues. Trimming removed 2 bases from V and 0 bases from J, with 20 bases in between. Per germline, CDR1 SNHLY and CDR2 FYNNEI. In nucleotides, the CDR3 is TGTGCCAGCAGTGAACAAGTCGTAGGCAGGCGAAACTCCTACGAGCAGTACTTC. Amino acid sequence: CASSEQVVGRRNSYEQYF.

The chain has TRBV9 and TRBJ2-7; possibly TRBD1 for D (7 bases). The CDR3 contains 14 residues. V lost 3 bases and J lost 2, with 12 bases in between. CDR1 is SGDLS and CDR2 is YYNGEE in the germline V gene. For the CDR3, the DNA is TGTGCCAGCAGCGAGACAGGGAGGCCCTACGAGCAGTACTTC. Translated: CASSETGRPYEQYF. The variable domain in full, with the rest retrieved from reference TRBV9 and TRBJ2-7, is DSGVTQTPKHLITATGQRVTLRCSPRSGDLSVYWYQQSLDQGLQFLIQYYNGEERAKGNILERFSAQQFPDLHSELNLSSLELGDSALYFCASSETGRPYEQYFGPGTRLTVT.

The chain employs TRBV11-1 and TRBJ2-7; possible D gene TRBD1, 6 bases. Germline-derived CDR1 and CDR2 are SGHAT and FQDESV (reference sequence). V was cut by 1 base and J by 2 bases, with 9 bases left in between. The CDR3 contains 14 residues. The CDR3 loop is CASSLETGPYEQYF. DNA of the CDR3: TGTGCCAGCAGCTTAGAGACAGGTCCCTACGAGCAGTACTTC. Filled out from reference TRBV11-1 and TRBJ2-7, the complete variable domain reads EAEVAQSPRYKITEKSQAVAFWCDPISGHATLYWYRQILGQGPELLVQFQDESVVDDSQLPKDRFSAERLKGVDSTLKIQPAELGDSAMYLCASSLETGPYEQYFGPGTRLTVT.

This chain uses TRBV7-2 with TRBJ2-1; D is possibly TRBD2 (5 bases). Germline V gene sequence: CDR1 SGHTA, CDR2 FQGNSA. The V and J ends lost 5 bases and 9 bases respectively, with 23 bases between them. The CDR3 has 16 residues. This CDR3 is CASSARGAGTQREQFF. Written as DNA, the CDR3 is TGTGCCAGCAGCGCCCGGGGTGCAGGAACCCAGCGTGAGCAGTTCTTC.

V and J are TRBV6-1 and TRBJ2-7; a weak D match, TRBD1 (5 bases). V lost 7 bases and J lost 0, with 10 bases in between. The V gene's germline CDR1 is MNHNS and CDR2 SASEGT. The CDR3 runs 13 residues. The CDR3 DNA sequence: TGTGCCAGCAAGGGGAATAGCTCCTACGAGCAGTACTTC. It yields the protein CASKGNSSYEQYF.

The chain is built from TRBV20-1 and TRBJ2-4; D remains ambiguous. The CDR3 is 13 amino acids. Germline CDR1 and CDR2: DFQATT and SNEGSKA (reference sequence). V lost 3 bases to trimming and J lost 13 bases, with 19 bases between them. DNA for the CDR3: TGCAGTGCTAGGGGTTACTGGCACAATGAGCAGTACTTC. Encoded protein: CSARGYWHNEQYF.

The chain links TRBV7-3 to TRBJ2-5, with 8 bases identical to TRBD1. In germline, CDR1 is SGHTA, CDR2 FQGTGA. The CDR3 covers 14 residues. The ends lost 8 bases at V and 11 bases at J; junction bases unmatched: 16. CDR3 protein: CASGQTGEHNEQYF. For the CDR3, the DNA is TGTGCCAGCGGCCAGACAGGGGAACACAATGAGCAGTACTTC. Full variable domain (remainder filled in from reference TRBV7-3 and TRBJ2-5): GAGVSQTPSNKVTEKGKYVELRCDPISGHTALYWYRQSLGQGPEFLIYFQGTGAADDSGLPNDRFFAVRPEGSVSTLKIQRTERGDSAVYLCASGQTGEHNEQYFGPGTRLLVL.

For the CDR3, the DNA is TGTGCCAGCAGCCAAGAGAGGTGGGAGGGCGGGAACAATGAGCAGTTCTTC. The encoded protein is CASSQERWEGGNNEQFF. The chain couples TRBV14 to TRBJ2-1, with 7 bases fitting TRBD2. CDR3 size: 17 residues. Trimming cost V 0 bases and J 5 bases; bases outside gene matches: 10. Germline V CDR1 and CDR2: SGHDN, FVKESK.

This clonotype occurred many times. The chain uses TRBV5-1 and TRBJ2-3, with TRBD2 identical over 12 bases. The germline V gene has CDR1 SGHRS and CDR2 YFSETQ. This CDR3 has 15 amino acids. Germline trimming cut 2 bases from V and 4 bases from J; bases unmatched to any gene: 2. CDR3 in DNA: TGCGCCAGCAGCTTCCTAGCGGGAGGGGCAGATACGCAGTATTTT. This codes for CASSFLAGGADTQYF.

V and J are TRBV20-1 and TRBJ1-6, with a weak D call TRBD1 (5 bases). Trimming shortened V by 6 bases and J by 7 bases, and 13 bases separated the two germline ends. Germline CDR1 is DFQATT and CDR2 is SNEGSKA (reference sequence). The CDR3 spans 13 residues. Here the CDR3 reads CSADRGDNSPLHF. CDR3 DNA sequence: TGCAGTGCGGATAGGGGCGACAATTCACCCCTCCACTTT.

Only one count was recorded for this clonotype. The chain is built from TRBV6-5 and TRBJ1-2, with D tentatively TRBD1 (6 bases). Germline V gene lookup returns CDR1 MNHEY and CDR2 SVGAGI. This CDR3 has 15 residues. The germline V and J ends were trimmed by 5 bases and 7 bases, with 20 bases remaining between them. CDR3 in DNA: TGTGCCAGCAGTACACTACAGGGAGGGGGGGGTGGCTACACCTTC. Translated: CASSTLQGGGGGYTF.

The chain employs TRBV6-5 and TRBJ1-5; weak D call: TRBD1 (5 bases). The CDR3 is 13 residues long. The germline V and J ends were trimmed by 2 bases and 7 bases, with 9 bases remaining between them. CDR1 is MNHEY, CDR2 SVGAGI, per germline. This chain's CDR3 is CASSYIPGQPQHF. The CDR3 DNA is TGTGCCAGCAGTTACATCCCAGGGCAGCCCCAGCATTTT.

This sequence joins TRBV7-2 and TRBJ1-4; tentatively, D is TRBD1 (6 bases). V was clipped by 5 bases and J by 7 bases, with 17 bases between them. Germline CDR1 SGHTA, CDR2 FQGNSA. This CDR3 region has 15 residues. The CDR3 sequence is CASSAARGPGEKLFF. The DNA of the CDR3 is TGTGCCAGCAGCGCTGCCAGGGGCCCAGGTGAAAAACTGTTTTTT. The full variable domain, rest sourced from reference TRBV7-2 and TRBJ1-4, is GAGVSQSPSNKVTEKGKDVELRCDPISGHTALYWYRQSLGQGLEFLIYFQGNSAPDKSGLPSDRFSAERTGGSVSTLTIQRTQQEDSAVYLCASSAARGPGEKLFFGSGTQLSVL.

The V gene is TRBV5-4, the J gene TRBJ2-2; 7 bases agree with TRBD2. This CDR3 has 15 amino acids. Germline V gene lookup returns CDR1 SGHNT and CDR2 YYREEE (reference sequence). Trimming removed 0 bases from V and 7 bases from J; junction bases left unmatched: 6. The CDR3 DNA follows: TGTGCCAGCAGCTTGGCTGGCGGGAGAAGCGGGGAGCTGTTTTTT. The encoded protein is CASSLAGGRSGELFF.

This clonotype has just a few counts. This chain joins TRBV7-9 and TRBJ2-1, with unresolved D. CDR1 is SEHNR, CDR2 FQNEAQ, per germline (reference sequence). The V end was cut by 3 bases, the J end by 8 bases, with 2 bases between. CDR3 size: 10 residues. The CDR3 protein is CASSFDEQFF. The CDR3 DNA sequence: TGTGCCAGCAGCTTCGATGAGCAGTTCTTC.